Shown below are 29 T cell receptor beta chains from a single sample sequenced in a study of spatial heterogeneity in lung cancer. General observations from the study: Counts of expanded alpha and beta TCRs within tumors tracked the tumor nonsynonymous mutation count.

Each CDR3 protein gets one entry after TCRdb re-called the 5' RACE reads with MiXCR. The sample has about 100,000 distinct CDR3 sequences, nearly 4.5% seen once; the top ten hold about 20%. The time point is: sample taken at primary tumor resection. These receptors' targets are unknown. The material sequenced was lung tumor tissue, taken at surgery. The receptor source for this set is a male donor with early-stage non-small cell lung cancer.

In this sample, this clonotype turned up many times. This CDR3 reads CASSLVGGGTGAYEQYF. CDR3 nucleotides: TGTGCCAGCAGCTTAGTAGGGGGAGGGACAGGGGCCTACGAGCAGTACTTC. The chain recombines TRBV7-9 with TRBJ2-7; 10 bases align to TRBD1. The CDR3 is made up of 17 amino acids. Germline CDR1 SEHNR, CDR2 FQNEAQ (reference sequence). The junction had 8 bases not matched to a gene; V was cut back by 1 base and J by 2 bases.

The table lists this clonotype with many counts. The CDR3 reads CASSLVFAGGPLEDTQYF. The CDR3 DNA reads TGTGCCAGCAGCTTAGTTTTCGCGGGAGGGCCCTTAGAAGATACGCAGTATTTT. This chain links TRBV7-9 with TRBJ2-3, with 9 positions matching TRBD2. V shed 1 base and J 5 bases; nucleotides not matched to a gene: 13. The length of the CDR3 is 18 residues. Germline V gives CDR1 SEHNR, CDR2 FQNEAQ (reference sequence). Full variable domain (rest looked up from reference TRBV7-9 and TRBJ2-3): DTGVSQNPRHKITKRGQNVTFRCDPISEHNRLYWYRQTLGQGPEFLTYFQNEAQLEKSRLLSDRFSAERPKGSFSTLEIQRTEQGDSAMYLCASSLVFAGGPLEDTQYFGPGTRLTVL.

This clonotype occurred many times. The gene calls are TRBV5-1 and TRBJ2-1, with 9 positions matching TRBD1. V dropped 6 bases and J dropped 0; count of bases not matched to a gene: 10. Germline loops: CDR1 SGHRS, CDR2 YFSETQ. This CDR3 is 17 amino acids long. CDR3 amino acids: CASKGTGMPYSYNEQFF. CDR3 nucleotides: TGCGCCAGCAAAGGGACAGGGATGCCTTACTCCTACAATGAGCAGTTCTTC.

The sample holds a few counts of this clonotype. This chain connects TRBV10-3 to TRBJ1-1, with TRBD1 matching 8 bases. V shed 6 bases, J shed 3 bases, and the junction held 6 bases outside the gene matches. The CDR3 covers 14 residues. Germline V gives CDR1 ENHRY, CDR2 SYGVKD. CDR3 nucleotide sequence: TGTGCCATCAGCGCACAACAGGGGGACACTGAAGCTTTCTTT. This encodes CAISAQQGDTEAFF.

This clonotype showed up many times. This sequence joins TRBV9 and TRBJ2-2, with no clear D. The germline V and J ends were trimmed by 5 bases and 6 bases, with 8 bases remaining between them. Germline V lookup: CDR1 SGDLS, CDR2 YYNGEE. The CDR3 is 12 residues long. CDR3 loop: CASSTEPGELFF. The CDR3 bases are TGTGCCAGCAGTACCGAGCCCGGGGAGCTGTTTTTT.

This clonotype was observed many times. The J gene is TRBJ1-5, the V gene TRBV9; 7 bases are a match to TRBD1. The length of the CDR3 is 14 residues. The germline V gene encodes CDR1 SGDLS and CDR2 YYNGEE. J gave up 7 bases and V 4 bases, and 8 bases lay outside the gene matches. CDR3 bases: TGTGCCAGCAGCCCCGACAGGGTTTCCCAGCCCCAGCATTTT. Translation: CASSPDRVSQPQHF.

This clonotype was seen many times. This chain connects TRBV7-8 to TRBJ2-4; tentative D call: TRBD1 (6 bases). The germline gives CDR1 SGHVS, CDR2 FQNEAQ. V lost 5 bases to trimming and J lost 3 bases, with 14 bases between them. The length of the CDR3 is 15 residues. In nucleotides, the CDR3 is TGTGCCAGCAGCCCCATTCGGACAGACAAAAACATTCAGTACTTC. Translation gives CASSPIRTDKNIQYF.

This clonotype was observed many times. The chain employs TRBV28 and TRBJ2-3; TRBD2 is a possible D gene (6 bases). V lost 4 bases and J 2 bases, leaving 19 bases between the germline ends. This CDR3 comprises 17 residues. From germline, CDR1 is MDHEN and CDR2 SYDVKM. The CDR3 spells CASSSPLTGATTDTQYF. The CDR3 nucleotides read TGTGCCAGCAGTTCGCCACTCACGGGAGCGACCACAGATACGCAGTATTTT.

This clonotype occurred many times. The J gene is TRBJ2-1, the V gene TRBV5-1; 12 nucleotides align to TRBD2. The CDR3 loop spans 17 amino acids. The germline gives CDR1 SGHRS, CDR2 YFSETQ. V dropped 0 bases and J dropped 5; count of bases not matched to a gene: 6. As DNA, the CDR3 is TGCGCCAGCAGCTTGGCGGGGACTAGCGGGCCCCACAATGAGCAGTTCTTC. Amino acid sequence: CASSLAGTSGPHNEQFF.

The sample holds many counts of this clonotype. The chain recombines TRBV25-1 with TRBJ2-3; TRBD2 is a possible D gene (5 bases). The germline V gene encodes CDR1 MGHDK and CDR2 SYGVNS. The CDR3 covers 15 residues. Trimming shortened V by 4 bases and J by 0 bases, and 11 bases separated the two germline ends. The CDR3 spells CASSASLGSTDTQYF. The DNA for the CDR3 is TGTGCCAGCAGTGCTAGCCTTGGGAGCACAGATACGCAGTATTTT.

This clonotype was detected many times. This chain uses TRBV12-3 or TRBV12-4 with TRBJ2-1; TRBD2 is a possible D gene (6 bases). V was pared by 3 bases and J by 1 base, with 10 bases between. The CDR3 sequence is 15 residues long. CDR3 coding DNA: TGTGCCAGCAGTTTTCACGGGAGTTCCTACAATGAGCAGTTCTTC. It is translated as CASSFHGSSYNEQFF.

The CDR3 nucleotides read TGTGCCAGCAGCTTAGATAGAGTCTCTAACTATGGCTACACCTTC. Translated: CASSLDRVSNYGYTF. This chain links TRBV7-9 with TRBJ1-2; D gene unclear. The CDR3 sequence is 15 residues long. CDR1 is SEHNR and CDR2 is FQNEAQ in the germline V gene (reference sequence). Trimming took off 1 base at V and 0 bases at J, with 9 bases between the two ends.

This clonotype was detected a few times. The CDR3 nucleotides are TGTGCCAGCAAAGACAGACCCGGCACAGATACGCAGTATTTT. Translating gives CASKDRPGTDTQYF. The chain combines TRBV7-8 with TRBJ2-3; TRBD1 is a possible D gene (5 bases). Germline V gene data show CDR1 as SGHVS and CDR2 as FQNEAQ. V was shortened by 7 bases and J by 1 base, with 12 bases between the two germline ends. The CDR3 length is 14 residues.

This clonotype was recorded many times. The chain links TRBV27 to TRBJ1-5, with D uncertain. CDR3 size: 15 residues. The V and J ends lost 2 bases and 6 bases respectively, with 14 bases between them. The germline V gene encodes CDR1 MNHEY and CDR2 SMNVEV (reference sequence). CDR3 sequence: CASSLLPVGFQPQHF. The CDR3 bases are TGTGCCAGCAGTTTACTGCCAGTTGGTTTTCAGCCCCAGCATTTT.

This clonotype appeared many times. The chain uses TRBV7-9 and TRBJ1-5; possible D gene TRBD1, 5 bases. Germline V gene sequence: CDR1 SEHNR, CDR2 FQNEAQ (reference sequence). The CDR3 runs to 13 residues. V was clipped by 4 bases and J by 5 bases, with 9 bases between them. In nucleotides, the CDR3 is TGTGCCAGCAGCTCTCAGGGAGATCAGCCCCAGCATTTT. Amino acid sequence: CASSSQGDQPQHF. The complete variable domain, with remaining parts taken from reference TRBV7-9 and TRBJ1-5, reads DTGVSQNPRHKITKRGQNVTFRCDPISEHNRLYWYRQTLGQGPEFLTYFQNEAQLEKSRLLSDRFSAERPKGSFSTLEIQRTEQGDSAMYLCASSSQGDQPQHFGDGTRLSIL.

This clonotype was detected a few times. The chain is built from TRBV2 and TRBJ1-1; D ambiguous. The CDR3 has 13 residues. Germline V gene sequence: CDR1 SNHLY, CDR2 FYNNEI. The germline V and J ends were trimmed by 6 bases and 11 bases, with 19 bases remaining between them. The CDR3 loop reads CASSTHTRTFAFF. CDR3 in DNA: TGTGCCAGCAGCACACACACAAGAACTTTTGCTTTCTTT. The full variable domain, rest sourced from reference TRBV2 and TRBJ1-1, is EPEVTQTPSHQVTQMGQEVILRCVPISNHLYFYWYRQILGQKVEFLVSFYNNEISEKSEIFDDQFSVERPDGSNFTLKIRSTKLEDSAMYFCASSTHTRTFAFFGQGTRLTVV.

This clonotype was seen at least ten times. The CDR3 DNA reads as TGTGCCAGCAGTGGCTCTGAGCTGCGACAGGGGGTCCACGAGCAGTACTTC. Its protein is CASSGSELRQGVHEQYF. The J gene is TRBJ2-7, the V gene TRBV27; 9 bases match TRBD1. Germline lookup yields CDR1 MNHEY and CDR2 SMNVEV (reference sequence). This CDR3 comprises 17 residues. J lost 5 bases, V lost 5 bases, and 16 bases had no gene match.

Ten or more counts support this clonotype. The chain couples TRBV15 to TRBJ1-4; 7 bases align to TRBD1. This CDR3 has 14 residues. V lost 3 bases, J lost 6 bases, and 4 bases stayed unmatched. Germline-derived CDR1 and CDR2 are LNHNV and YYDKDF (reference sequence). CDR3 sequence (DNA): TGTGCCACCAGCAGTGTGACAGGGTATGAAAAACTGTTTTTT. This gives the protein CATSSVTGYEKLFF.

This clonotype occurred many times. The J gene is TRBJ2-7, the V gene TRBV12-3 or TRBV12-4, with D perhaps TRBD1 (5 bases). CDR3 size: 14 residues. V shed 7 bases and J shed 0 bases, with 13 bases lying between them. In nucleotides, the CDR3 is TGTGCCAGCAAGTCAGGGATCCTCTCCTACGAGCAGTACTTC. This gives the protein CASKSGILSYEQYF.

The J gene is TRBJ2-1, the V gene TRBV20-1; 14 nucleotides align to TRBD2. V lost 3 bases to trimming and J lost 0 bases; unmatched junction nucleotides: 7. This CDR3 spans 18 amino acids. Germline V gene lookup returns CDR1 DFQATT and CDR2 SNEGSKA (reference sequence). The CDR3 DNA reads as TGCAGTGCTAGGGGGACTAGCGGGAGCGCTAGCTCCTACAATGAGCAGTTCTTC. Protein product: CSARGTSGSASSYNEQFF.

In its sample, this clonotype was seen a few times. The chain joins TRBV7-2 to TRBJ1-5; D is unclear. Trimming shortened V by 1 base and J by 0 bases, and 7 bases separated the two germline ends. Germline V CDR1 and CDR2: SGHTA, FQGNSA. The CDR3 consists of 15 residues. CDR3 coding DNA: TGTGCCAGCAGCTTAGGAGTACATAGCAATCAGCCCCAGCATTTT. Its translation: CASSLGVHSNQPQHF.

The table lists this clonotype with many counts. This rearrangement joins TRBV27 to TRBJ2-7; weak D call: TRBD2 (6 bases). V was shortened by 7 bases and J by 6 bases, with 16 bases between the two germline ends. Germline CDR1 is MNHEY and CDR2 is SMNVEV (reference sequence). CDR3 length: 13 amino acids. In DNA, the CDR3 is TGTGCCAGCAAGTGGAGCTTGGAGGGCGAGCAGTACTTC. Translated, it gives CASKWSLEGEQYF.

This clonotype was observed a few times. The gene calls are TRBV14 and TRBJ2-4; TRBD1 is a possible D gene (6 bases). From germline, CDR1 is SGHDN and CDR2 FVKESK. The CDR3 length is 17 residues. Trimming left V 3 bases short and J 1 base short, with 16 bases between. In nucleotides, the CDR3 is TGTGCCAGCAGCCAGTCGGACAGAAGTGGGGCCAAAAACATTCAGTACTTC. The encoded protein is CASSQSDRSGAKNIQYF.

The genes are TRBV5-6 and TRBJ1-5, with unresolved D. The CDR3 has 12 residues. CDR1 is SGHDT and CDR2 is YYEEEE in the germline V gene. The V end was cut by 2 bases, the J end by 7 bases, with 7 bases between. CDR3 sequence reads: CASSLTDQPQHF. The CDR3 DNA sequence: TGTGCCAGCAGCTTAACGGACCAGCCCCAGCATTTT.

This rearrangement joins TRBV6-5 to TRBJ2-6; the D gene could be TRBD1 or TRBD2 (5 bases each). Trimming took off 5 bases at V and 0 bases at J, with 17 bases between the two ends. The germline V gene encodes CDR1 MNHEY and CDR2 SVGAGI. This CDR3 contains 18 residues. CDR3 DNA sequence: TGTGCCAGCAGTCCGGTGGTTGGGGGATACTCTGGGGCCAACGTCCTGACTTTC. It translates to CASSPVVGGYSGANVLTF.

This clonotype was seen repeatedly, ten times or more. The chain uses TRBV9 and TRBJ2-7; 9 positions agree with TRBD2. The CDR3 consists of 16 residues. Germline values: CDR1 SGDLS, CDR2 YYNGEE. With V trimmed by 4 bases and J by 6 bases, 14 bases remained unmatched. As DNA, the CDR3 is TGTGCCAGCAGCCCGATGGAACTAGCGGGCGGGATCGAGCAGTACTTC. The encoded protein is CASSPMELAGGIEQYF.

V is TRBV2 and J is TRBJ2-2; 9 bases are a match to TRBD2. CDR1 is SNHLY and CDR2 is FYNNEI in the germline V gene. V shed 8 bases, J shed 6 bases, and the junction held 4 bases outside the gene matches. The CDR3 runs to 13 residues. CDR3 amino acids: CASGAGGPGELFF. CDR3 coding DNA: TGTGCCAGCGGAGCGGGAGGCCCCGGGGAGCTGTTTTTT.

This clonotype was seen ten or more times. J is TRBJ1-4 and V is TRBV28, with D possibly TRBD1 on 6 matching bases. Germline CDR1 reads MDHEN; CDR2 reads SYDVKM. The V end was cut by 1 base, the J end by 4 bases, with 10 bases between. The CDR3 is made up of 15 amino acids. The CDR3 DNA sequence: TGTGCCAGCAGTTTATACGGGGACATTAATGAAAAACTGTTTTTT. Residues: CASSLYGDINEKLFF.

The CDR3 coding sequence is TGTGCCAGCTCACCGGACTCTGGCGTCCACGAGCAGTACTTC. It translates to CASSPDSGVHEQYF. The chain links TRBV18 to TRBJ2-7; perhaps TRBD2 as D (5 bases). This CDR3 contains 14 residues. The ends were cut back, 3 bases at V and 5 bases at J, with 14 bases in the middle. CDR1 and CDR2 (germline): KGHSH, LQKENI.